The 22 T cell receptor beta chains presented below share a single source sample, sequenced in a study of blood T cell repertoires in COVID-19. Method: immunoSEQ multiplex PCR; TCRdb's copy keeps in-frame clones and lacks some. The table has 190,000 or so clones, about four fifths seen once. The sample taken for sequencing was peripheral blood. These TCRs come from a man aged 45-65 years with active or convalescent COVID-19.

The rearrangement joins TRBV30 to TRBJ2-7, with D tentatively TRBD1 (5 bases). The germline CDR1 and CDR2 sequences are GTSNPN and SVGIG (reference sequence). The CDR3 covers 13 residues. V was pared by 2 bases and J by 4 bases, with 12 bases between. For the CDR3, the DNA is TGTGCCTGGAGTTTTCCGGCAGGGTACGAGCAGTACTTC. Amino acids: CAWSFPAGYEQYF.

This chain joins TRBV9 and TRBJ1-6; TRBD1 might be the D (6 bases). This CDR3 has 14 residues. Germline values: CDR1 SGDLS, CDR2 YYNGEE. V gave up 3 bases and J gave up 8 bases, with 12 bases separating them. In DNA form, the CDR3 reads TGTGCCAGCAGCGGACAGGCCATTCATTCACCCCTCCACTTT. This sequence encodes CASSGQAIHSPLHF.

The rearrangement joins TRBV9 to TRBJ2-1; D might be TRBD2 (5 bases). The CDR3 covers 14 residues. V was pared by 0 bases and J by 10 bases, with 14 bases between. Germline CDR1 and CDR2: SGDLS and YYNGEE. The CDR3, as DNA: TGTGCCAGCAGCGTAGATTCGCTAGCACGCGAGCAGTTCTTC. It codes for CASSVDSLAREQFF.

The genes are TRBV12-3 or TRBV12-4 and TRBJ2-5, with D perhaps matching TRBD2 (6 bases). Trimming left V 6 bases short and J 4 bases short, with 9 bases between. The CDR3 sequence is 12 residues long. The CDR3 DNA is TGTGCCAGCAGACTGGGGGGAGAGACCCAGTACTTC. It yields the protein CASRLGGETQYF.

The J gene is TRBJ1-5, the V gene TRBV6-1; D is unclear. The CDR3 has 14 amino acids. V was cut by 1 base and J by 4 bases, with 8 bases left in between. The V gene's germline CDR1 is MNHNS and CDR2 SASEGT. CDR3 nucleotides: TGTGCCAGCAGTGAAGTATCGGAGAATCAGCCCCAGCATTTT. Amino acid sequence: CASSEVSENQPQHF.

The genes are TRBV27 and TRBJ2-3, with D maybe TRBD2 (5 bases). This CDR3 contains 18 residues. CDR1 is MNHEY, CDR2 SMNVEV, per germline (reference sequence). V lost 4 bases to trimming and J lost 1 base, with 21 bases between them. DNA of the CDR3: TGTGCCAGCAGTTCGCGATTAGCGATGGGGAGTGGCACAGATACGCAGTATTTT. Translating gives CASSSRLAMGSGTDTQYF.

This clone showed up just once. The chain couples TRBV5-1 to TRBJ2-3, with D possibly being TRBD1 (8 bases). Germline-derived CDR1 and CDR2 are SGHRS and YFSETQ. This CDR3 has 15 residues. V was shortened by 2 bases and J by 2 bases, with 12 bases between the two germline ends. DNA of the CDR3: TGCGCCAGCAGCTTAACAGGGGGGGCCACAGATACGCAGTATTTT. Protein product: CASSLTGGATDTQYF. Complete variable domain (other parts from reference TRBV5-1 and TRBJ2-3): KAGVTQTPRYLIKTRGQQVTLSCSPISGHRSVSWYQQTPGQGLQFLFEYFSETQRNKGNFPGRFSGRQFSNSRSEMNVSTLELGDSALYLCASSLTGGATDTQYFGPGTRLTVL.

This rearrangement joins TRBV2 to TRBJ1-6; TRBD1 aligns across 8 bases. The CDR3 sequence is 16 residues long. The germline V gene encodes CDR1 SNHLY and CDR2 FYNNEI. Germline trimming cut 6 bases from V and 3 bases from J; bases unmatched to any gene: 7. The CDR3 DNA is TGTGCCAGCAGGGATGGGACAGGAGGCTATAATTCACCCCTCCACTTT. Its translation: CASRDGTGGYNSPLHF.

This sequence joins TRBV7-3 and TRBJ2-2; 7 nucleotides agree with TRBD2. This CDR3 has 15 amino acids. V lost 3 bases, J lost 2 bases, and 3 bases stayed unmatched. Germline V gene sequence: CDR1 SGHTA, CDR2 FQGTGA. CDR3 residues: CASSFGGGNTGELFF. In DNA form, the CDR3 reads TGTGCCAGCAGCTTCGGCGGGGGAAACACCGGGGAGCTGTTTTTT.

The chain couples TRBV6-5 to TRBJ1-2; D uncertain. The ends were cut back, 6 bases at V and 14 bases at J, with 19 bases in the middle. This CDR3 has 12 residues. The V gene's germline CDR1 is MNHEY and CDR2 SVGAGI. CDR3 nucleotides: TGTGCCAGCAGCCCCCGACGTGAACCGGGGACCTTC. This sequence encodes CASSPRREPGTF.

V gene TRBV15 combines with J gene TRBJ2-3, with D possibly matching TRBD2 (6 bases). V was clipped by 1 base and J by 3 bases, with 17 bases between them. Looked up from germline, CDR1 is LNHNV and CDR2 is YYDKDF (reference sequence). CDR3 length: 17 amino acids. The CDR3 region is CATSRVDNTRGTDTQYF. The CDR3 bases are TGTGCCACCAGCAGAGTAGACAACACCCGGGGGACAGATACGCAGTATTTT. Together with reference TRBV15 and TRBJ2-3, the CDR3 gives the full variable domain: DAMVIQNPRYQVTQFGKPVTLSCSQTLNHNVMYWYQQKSSQAPKLLFHYYDKDFNNEADTPDNFQSRRPNTSFCFLDIRSPGLGDTAMYLCATSRVDNTRGTDTQYFGPGTRLTVL.

V is TRBV29-1 and J is TRBJ2-7; the match to TRBD2 covers 13 bases. V shed 6 bases and J 4 bases; nucleotides not matched to a gene: 6. The V gene's germline CDR1 is SQVTM and CDR2 ANQGSEA. The CDR3 loop spans 14 amino acids. CDR3 coding DNA: TGCAGCGTCCAAGGACTAGCGGGGGATTACGAGCAGTACTTC. Its translation is CSVQGLAGDYEQYF.

The chain employs TRBV27 and TRBJ2-3; 10 bases map to TRBD2. The CDR3 loop spans 19 amino acids. J was trimmed by 5 bases and V by 2 bases; bases with no gene match: 16. Germline CDR1 reads MNHEY; CDR2 reads SMNVEV (reference sequence). The CDR3 DNA sequence: TGTGCCAGCAGTTTAATCGGCTTAGCGGGGGGCGGACAGGGAGATACGCAGTATTTT. This sequence encodes CASSLIGLAGGGQGDTQYF.

The V and J genes are TRBV28 and TRBJ2-1, with D unresolved. V lost 4 bases and J 9 bases, leaving 10 bases between the germline ends. The CDR3 consists of 12 residues. CDR1 and CDR2 from the germline V gene are MDHEN and SYDVKM. CDR3 sequence: CASSSSYGEQFF. DNA for the CDR3: TGTGCCAGCAGTTCAAGCTACGGTGAGCAGTTCTTC. The full variable domain, completed using reference TRBV28 and TRBJ2-1, is DVKVTQSSRYLVKRTGEKVFLECVQDMDHENMFWYRQDPGLGLRLIYFSYDVKMKEKGDIPEGYSVSREKKERFSLILESASTNQTSMYLCASSSSYGEQFFGPGTRLTVL.

This clone has a handful of counts. The CDR3: CASSYLNLGTAYGYTF. CDR3 coding DNA: TGTGCCAGCAGTTACCTAAACCTTGGGACAGCCTATGGCTACACCTTC. The chain couples TRBV6-5 to TRBJ1-2; 7 bases fit TRBD1. With V trimmed by 2 bases and J by 4 bases, 10 bases remained unmatched. The CDR3 is 16 amino acids. Germline lookup yields CDR1 MNHEY and CDR2 SVGAGI.

The rearrangement joins TRBV30 to TRBJ1-3; a weak D match, TRBD1 (6 bases). The V gene lost 0 bases and the J gene lost 2 bases, with 11 bases spanning the gap. Germline V gene lookup returns CDR1 GTSNPN and CDR2 SVGIG (reference sequence). This CDR3 is built from 15 residues. CDR3 loop: CAWSVRGATGNTIYF. The CDR3 DNA reads as TGTGCCTGGAGTGTACGGGGGGCTACTGGAAACACCATATATTTT.

V and J are TRBV30 and TRBJ1-5; D uncertain. Trimming shortened V by 0 bases and J by 1 base, and 10 bases separated the two germline ends. Germline V gene lookup returns CDR1 GTSNPN and CDR2 SVGIG (reference sequence). This CDR3 contains 15 residues. The CDR3 DNA reads as TGTGCCTGGAGTGTACGAGGGATGAGCAATCAGCCCCAGCATTTT. This translates into CAWSVRGMSNQPQHF. Based on the CDR3 plus reference TRBV30 and TRBJ1-5, the full variable domain is SQTIHQWPATLVQPVGSPLSLECTVEGTSNPNLYWYRQAAGRGLQLLFYSVGIGQISSEVPQNLSASRPQDRQFILSSKKLLLSDSGFYLCAWSVRGMSNQPQHFGDGTRLSIL.

This clone was counted at least ten times. The V gene is TRBV19, the J gene TRBJ2-7; D gene ambiguous. Trimming stripped 3 bases from V and 3 bases from J, with 9 bases between. CDR3 length: 13 amino acids. Germline V gene data show CDR1 as LNHDA and CDR2 as SQIVND (reference sequence). CDR3 residues: CASSIDKDYEQYF. The CDR3 DNA is TGTGCCAGTAGTATTGACAAAGACTACGAGCAGTACTTC.

The chain recombines TRBV10-3 with TRBJ2-3, with a tentative D call TRBD1 (6 bases). The CDR3 totals 14 residues. V shed 5 bases and J shed 2 bases, with 11 bases lying between them. Germline CDR1 reads ENHRY; CDR2 reads SYGVKD. The CDR3 loop is CAISIRQDTDTQYF. The CDR3 DNA follows: TGTGCCATCAGTATCAGACAGGACACAGATACGCAGTATTTT.

The chain is built from TRBV12-3 or TRBV12-4 and TRBJ1-2; the D gene is possibly TRBD1 (6 bases). Trimming pared 6 bases from V and 5 bases from J, leaving 13 bases between. The CDR3 consists of 13 residues. The CDR3 reads CASSRGQRYGYTF. The CDR3 DNA sequence: TGTGCCAGCAGCCGAGGACAGAGGTATGGCTACACCTTC.

This clone was recorded once. The chain has TRBV5-1 and TRBJ2-7, with 9 bases that match TRBD1. The CDR3 is 14 residues long. CDR1 and CDR2 (germline): SGHRS, YFSETQ. V lost 4 bases, J lost 2 bases, and 4 bases stayed unmatched. The CDR3 DNA is TGCGCCAGCAGCGGGACAGGGAGCCCCTACGAGCAGTACTTC. Translated, it gives CASSGTGSPYEQYF. The full variable domain, completed using reference TRBV5-1 and TRBJ2-7, is KAGVTQTPRYLIKTRGQQVTLSCSPISGHRSVSWYQQTPGQGLQFLFEYFSETQRNKGNFPGRFSGRQFSNSRSEMNVSTLELGDSALYLCASSGTGSPYEQYFGPGTRLTVT.

In its sample, this clone was seen a few times. This same CDR3 is encoded by further DNA sequences in the sample. V usage is TRBV19 and J usage is TRBJ2-7; 7 positions agree with TRBD2. The junction had 7 bases not matched to a gene; V was cut back by 3 bases and J by 2 bases. The CDR3 totals 15 residues. Germline lookup yields CDR1 LNHDA and CDR2 SQIVND (reference sequence). The CDR3, as DNA: TGTGCCAGTAGTATTGGGCTAGCGGCTCCCTACGAGCAGTACTTC. It is translated as CASSIGLAAPYEQYF.